The 29 T cell receptor beta chains below come from one sample, sequenced in a study of blood T cell repertoires in COVID-19. The repertoire was sequenced with immunoSEQ multiplex PCR; TCRdb's copy has only in-frame clones and lacks some. The sample holds about 190,000 clones, nearly 85% seen once. Material: peripheral blood. The receptors were gathered from a woman aged 25 to 39 with acute or convalescent COVID-19.

This clone was seen only a few times. The chain recombines TRBV7-9 with TRBJ1-1, with D maybe TRBD1 (5 bases). The CDR3 is made up of 14 amino acids. V lost 5 bases and J 0 bases, leaving 10 bases between the germline ends. The germline gives CDR1 SEHNR, CDR2 FQNEAQ (reference sequence). The CDR3 region has the DNA TGTGCCAGCAGCCCTAGGGGTATGAACACTGAAGCTTTCTTT. This encodes CASSPRGMNTEAFF.

This sequence joins TRBV29-1 and TRBJ1-1, with TRBD1 as a possible D gene (5 bases). This CDR3 is built from 12 residues. With 4 bases removed from V and 11 bases from J, the gap between germline ends came to 17 bases. The V gene's germline CDR1 is SQVTM and CDR2 ANQGSEA. The CDR3 nucleotides read TGCAGCGTTGTTAAATCGGGGGACGTTGCTTTCTTT. Residues: CSVVKSGDVAFF.

The rearrangement links TRBV5-4 to TRBJ2-1; TRBD2 matches 15 bases. Germline lookup yields CDR1 SGHNT and CDR2 YYREEE (reference sequence). V was clipped by 6 bases and J by 9 bases; unmatched bases: 10. This CDR3 region has 16 residues. The CDR3 bases are TGTGCCAGCAACCCGGGACTAGCGGGAGGAGTGGGTGAGCAGTTCTTC. Encoded protein: CASNPGLAGGVGEQFF.

This clone was seen only once. The V and J genes are TRBV2 and TRBJ2-3; D unclear. Germline lookup yields CDR1 SNHLY and CDR2 FYNNEI. V lost 4 bases to trimming and J lost 4 bases, with 15 bases between them. The CDR3 runs 15 residues. This CDR3 reads CASSGGWPPADTQYF. The CDR3, as DNA: TGTGCCAGCAGTGGAGGATGGCCCCCCGCAGATACGCAGTATTTT.

The V call is TRBV28, the J call TRBJ1-1, with D tentatively TRBD1 (5 bases). This CDR3 has 17 residues. Germline V gene sequence: CDR1 MDHEN, CDR2 SYDVKM. With 3 bases removed from V and 1 base from J, the gap between germline ends came to 18 bases. The CDR3 bases are TGTGCCAGCAGTTTGGGGCTGGGGAGGAGGACGAACACTGAAGCTTTCTTT. Translation gives CASSLGLGRRTNTEAFF.

This chain connects TRBV28 to TRBJ1-2, with 9 bases fitting TRBD1. There are 14 residues in the CDR3. Germline V gives CDR1 MDHEN, CDR2 SYDVKM. Trimming removed 2 bases from V and 8 bases from J; junction bases left unmatched: 6. This CDR3 is CASSLGGQGGGYTF. Here the CDR3 DNA reads TGTGCCAGCAGTTTAGGGGGACAGGGAGGAGGCTACACCTTC.

Only a few counts were recorded for this clone. J is TRBJ2-7 and V is TRBV6-4; 10 bases align to TRBD2. The CDR3 is 13 amino acids. CDR1 is MRHNA and CDR2 is SNTAGT in the germline V gene. V lost 0 bases to trimming and J lost 8 bases; unmatched junction nucleotides: 1. CDR3 sequence (DNA): TGTGCCAGCAGTGACTCTACTAGCGGGAAGCAGTACTTC. Protein: CASSDSTSGKQYF.

J is TRBJ2-4 and V is TRBV11-3; D not resolved. V gave up 5 bases and J gave up 3 bases, with 17 bases separating them. The CDR3 is made up of 16 amino acids. Germline V CDR1 and CDR2: SGHNT, YENEEA. The CDR3 protein is CASSAAGSTGKNIQYF. For the CDR3, the DNA is TGTGCCAGCAGCGCGGCCGGGTCTACCGGCAAAAACATTCAGTACTTC.

The V call is TRBV3-1 (or the pseudogene TRBV3-2), the J call TRBJ2-3; perhaps TRBD2 as D (5 bases). The germline CDR1 and CDR2 sequences are LGHDT and YNNKEL (reference sequence). V lost 0 bases and J lost 3, with 19 bases in between. The CDR3 extends over 18 amino acids. CDR3 in DNA: TGTGCCAGCAGCCAAGAACTTCGGACGGGAAGAGGTACAGATACGCAGTATTTT. Amino acid sequence: CASSQELRTGRGTDTQYF.

The chain carries TRBV6-2 or TRBV6-3 and TRBJ2-5; a possible D gene is TRBD1 (7 bases). The CDR3 consists of 13 residues. Germline values: CDR1 MNHEY, CDR2 SVGEGT. Deletions cut 5 bases from V and 5 bases from J, with 12 bases between. CDR3 sequence: CASSDRAGETQYF. The CDR3 DNA reads TGTGCCAGCAGTGACAGGGCGGGGGAGACCCAGTACTTC.

The rearrangement joins TRBV27 to TRBJ2-4; 10 bases align to TRBD2. In germline, CDR1 is MNHEY, CDR2 SMNVEV (reference sequence). V dropped 4 bases and J dropped 0; count of bases not matched to a gene: 12. The CDR3 is 19 amino acids. Here the CDR3 DNA reads TGTGCCAGCAGTTCCCTGACTAGCGGGTATCGGATAGCCAAAAACATTCAGTACTTC. Protein: CASSSLTSGYRIAKNIQYF.

The genes are TRBV19 and TRBJ2-1; TRBD2 aligns across 11 bases. The ends lost 6 bases at V and 9 bases at J; junction bases unmatched: 10. Germline-derived CDR1 and CDR2 are LNHDA and SQIVND (reference sequence). The CDR3 has 15 amino acids. The CDR3 nucleotides are TGTGCCAGTAGAGGGACTAGCGGAGCCCCGGGTGAGCAGTTCTTC. Amino acid sequence: CASRGTSGAPGEQFF.

J is TRBJ1-1 and V is TRBV6-2 or TRBV6-3, with 11 bases aligning to TRBD1. There are 17 residues in the CDR3. Per the germline V gene, CDR1 is MNHEY and CDR2 is SVGEGT. V was clipped by 2 bases and J by 0 bases; unmatched bases: 5. CDR3 DNA sequence: TGTGCCAGCAGTTACCCAGGGACAGGGGGGATGAACACTGAAGCTTTCTTT. This translates into CASSYPGTGGMNTEAFF.

This chain links TRBV21-1 with TRBJ2-3; the table names TRBD1, a call not compared with the DNA. TRBV21-1 is labeled a pseudogene. The CDR3 extends over 16 amino acids. In DNA form, the CDR3 reads TGTGCCAGCAGCAAAAAGGACAGGGTGGACACAGATACGCAGTATTTT. The encoded protein is CASSKKDRVDTDTQYF.

The rearrangement links TRBV29-1 to TRBJ1-2; TRBD1 matches at 7 bases. V shed 4 bases, J shed 1 base, and the junction held 6 bases outside the gene matches. Germline CDR1 is SQVTM and CDR2 is ANQGSEA. The length of the CDR3 is 14 residues. CDR3 nucleotides: TGCAGCGTTGTGGGGGACAGTTTTAACTATGGCTACACCTTC. It yields the protein CSVVGDSFNYGYTF.

The rearrangement joins TRBV27 to TRBJ2-2; no firm D call. Trimming removed 4 bases from V and 1 base from J, with 10 bases in between. Germline V gene lookup returns CDR1 MNHEY and CDR2 SMNVEV (reference sequence). The CDR3 is made up of 15 amino acids. This CDR3 reads CASSYTRRNTGELFF. The CDR3 DNA reads as TGTGCCAGCAGTTACACAAGAAGGAACACCGGGGAGCTGTTTTTT.

The chain employs TRBV18 and TRBJ2-5, with D possibly matching TRBD1 (6 bases). CDR3 length: 15 amino acids. The ends were cut back, 8 bases at V and 5 bases at J, with 21 bases in the middle. CDR1 is KGHSH, CDR2 LQKENI, per germline. CDR3 sequence (DNA): TGTGCCAGCACCCGGACAGTGTCTGATTGGGAGACCCAGTACTTC. Protein: CASTRTVSDWETQYF.

This chain connects TRBV19 to TRBJ1-2; D gene ambiguous. V was trimmed by 3 bases and J by 4 bases, leaving 9 bases between them. The CDR3 totals 13 residues. Germline lookup yields CDR1 LNHDA and CDR2 SQIVND (reference sequence). The CDR3 protein is CASSIQRSYGYTF. The CDR3 nucleotides read TGTGCCAGTAGTATCCAGCGGAGCTATGGCTACACCTTC.

The rearrangement joins TRBV28 to TRBJ2-1; 7 bases agree with TRBD2. Trimming took 2 bases from V and 8 from J; bases not matched to a gene: 3. CDR3 size: 13 residues. Per germline, CDR1 MDHEN and CDR2 SYDVKM. In nucleotides, the CDR3 is TGTGCCAGCAGTTTACTGAGCGGGGATGAGCAGTTCTTC. Translated, it gives CASSLLSGDEQFF.

The chain recombines TRBV11-2 with TRBJ2-7, with a tentative D call TRBD2 (5 bases). Trimming took off 5 bases at V and 1 base at J, with 21 bases between the two ends. Germline CDR1 is SGHAT and CDR2 is FQNNGV. This CDR3 is built from 17 residues. The CDR3 DNA reads TGTGCCAGCAGCCCACGGGGTCCCCTATCAGTGTCCTACGAGCAGTACTTC. Its translation is CASSPRGPLSVSYEQYF.

In this sample, this clone turned up a few times. The chain joins TRBV28 to TRBJ1-6; 11 bases align to TRBD1. The CDR3 is made up of 18 amino acids. The V gene end was trimmed by 2 bases and the J gene end by 1 base; junction bases not matched to a gene: 4. Germline CDR1 reads MDHEN; CDR2 reads SYDVKM. The CDR3 sequence: CASSLTGQGASYNSPLHF. The CDR3 DNA reads as TGTGCCAGCAGTTTAACCGGACAGGGGGCGTCCTATAATTCACCCCTCCACTTT.

The chain joins TRBV28 to TRBJ1-6; D call uncertain. CDR1 is MDHEN, CDR2 SYDVKM, per germline. V lost 8 bases and J lost 4, with 12 bases in between. The CDR3 length is 14 residues. The CDR3 sequence is CASCIISYNSPLHF. The DNA of the CDR3 is TGTGCCAGCTGTATAATCAGTTATAATTCACCCCTCCACTTT. The full variable domain, completed using reference TRBV28 and TRBJ1-6, is DVKVTQSSRYLVKRTGEKVFLECVQDMDHENMFWYRQDPGLGLRLIYFSYDVKMKEKGDIPEGYSVSREKKERFSLILESASTNQTSMYLCASCIISYNSPLHFGNGTRLTVT.

The rearrangement joins TRBV10-2 to TRBJ1-1, with D unclear. The CDR3 is made up of 14 amino acids. V lost 2 bases to trimming and J lost 1 base, with 8 bases between them. Germline V gene lookup returns CDR1 WSHSY and CDR2 SAAADI. The CDR3 here is CASSEPAENTEAFF. As DNA, the CDR3 is TGCGCCAGCAGTGAGCCCGCGGAGAACACTGAAGCTTTCTTT.

The chain is built from TRBV4-1 and TRBJ1-1; a weak D match, TRBD1 (6 bases). This CDR3 is 14 amino acids long. V lost 0 bases, J lost 6 bases, and 11 bases lay in between. The germline V gene encodes CDR1 MGHRA and CDR2 YSYEKL. The CDR3 DNA sequence: TGCGCCAGCAGCCAAGATGGACAGCGGTCTGAAGCTTTCTTT. Amino acid sequence: CASSQDGQRSEAFF.

CDR3 in amino acids: CASSLDRSQPQHF. The CDR3 bases are TGTGCCAGCAGCCTTGACAGATCCCAGCCCCAGCATTTT. This chain links TRBV11-1 with TRBJ1-5; D might be TRBD1 (5 bases). The CDR3 is 13 amino acids. Trimming shortened V by 5 bases and J by 7 bases, and 12 bases separated the two germline ends. Germline V gene sequence: CDR1 SGHAT, CDR2 FQDESV (reference sequence).

V and J are TRBV27 and TRBJ2-7; TRBD1 might be the D (6 bases). V was cut by 5 bases and J by 4 bases, with 15 bases left in between. CDR1 MNHEY and CDR2 SMNVEV come from the germline V gene (reference sequence). The CDR3 totals 14 residues. CDR3 protein: CASSPGTLGYEQYF. The CDR3 DNA reads TGTGCCAGCAGTCCAGGGACACTTGGGTACGAGCAGTACTTC.

In this sample, this clone turned up a few times. A junction end diverges from the germline sequence, so it may reflect a read error. The chain joins TRBV9 to TRBJ1-3; D unresolved. The CDR3 totals 9 residues. Per germline, CDR1 SGDLS and CDR2 YYNGEE. The CDR3 sequence: CASSVGGPF. DNA for the CDR3: TGTGCCAGCAGCGTAGGAGGCCCTTTT. The complete variable domain, with remaining parts taken from reference TRBV9 and TRBJ1-3, reads DSGVTQTPKHLITATGQRVTLRCSPRSGDLSVYWYQQSLDQGLQFLIQYYNGEERAKGNILERFSAQQFPDLHSELNLSSLELGDSALYFCASSVGGPFGEGSWLTVV.

The DNA for the CDR3 is TGTGCCAGCAGTTTTTCCGGGTTCCGAGAAAAACTGTTTTTT. Translating it yields CASSFSGFREKLFF. The chain links TRBV27 to TRBJ1-4; D remains unclear. Trimming stripped 3 bases from V and 8 bases from J, with 13 bases between. CDR3 length equals 14 residues. The V gene's germline CDR1 is MNHEY and CDR2 SMNVEV (reference sequence).

The chain uses TRBV5-1 and TRBJ2-5; D may be TRBD1 (6 bases). Per germline, CDR1 SGHRS and CDR2 YFSETQ. V lost 1 base, J lost 4 bases, and 14 bases lay in between. The CDR3 is 15 residues long. CDR3 loop: CASSLQGQTRETQYF. The CDR3 DNA is TGCGCCAGCAGCTTGCAGGGGCAGACACGAGAGACCCAGTACTTC.